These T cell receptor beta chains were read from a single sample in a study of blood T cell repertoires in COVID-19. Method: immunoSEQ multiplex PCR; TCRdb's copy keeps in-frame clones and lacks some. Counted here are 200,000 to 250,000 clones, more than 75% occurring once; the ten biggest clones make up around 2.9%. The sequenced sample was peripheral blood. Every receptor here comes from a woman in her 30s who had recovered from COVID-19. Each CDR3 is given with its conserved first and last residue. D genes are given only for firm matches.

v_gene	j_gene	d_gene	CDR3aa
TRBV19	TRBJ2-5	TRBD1	CASSIAPTGQEAQYF
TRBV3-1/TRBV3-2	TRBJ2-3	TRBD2	CASSHLLSGGPSDTQYF
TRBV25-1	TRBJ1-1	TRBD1	CASSNPGQGWTEAFF
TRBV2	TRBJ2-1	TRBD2	CASSAQTSGEQFF
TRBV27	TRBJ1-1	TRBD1	CASSLLRQGALNTEAFF
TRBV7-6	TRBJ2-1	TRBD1	CASSLISGTGGEQFF
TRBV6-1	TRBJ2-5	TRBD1	CASSEPSVGGYKETQYF
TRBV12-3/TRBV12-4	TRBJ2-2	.	CASSPTAGELFF
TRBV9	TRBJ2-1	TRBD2	CASSPSGRGGNNEQFF
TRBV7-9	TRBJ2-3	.	CASSLGGAGPNTDTQYF
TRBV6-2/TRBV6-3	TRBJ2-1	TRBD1	CASSSTGGGYNEQFF
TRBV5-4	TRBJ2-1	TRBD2	CASSSYLAGGAYNEQFF
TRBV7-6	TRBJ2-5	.	CASSKWTGGETQYF
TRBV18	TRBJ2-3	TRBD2	CASSPWTSREADTQYF
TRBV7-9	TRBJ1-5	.	CASSLGQGWQPQHF
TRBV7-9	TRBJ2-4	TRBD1	CASSSGQGGTKNIQYF
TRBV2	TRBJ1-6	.	CASGTPYNSPLHF
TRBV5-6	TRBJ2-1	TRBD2	CASSSLAGSSYNEQFF
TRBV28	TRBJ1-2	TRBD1	CASSSQGAVLSYTF
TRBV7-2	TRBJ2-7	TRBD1	CASSLYGTVYEQYF
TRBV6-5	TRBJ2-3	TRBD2	CASSLSGGASDTQYF
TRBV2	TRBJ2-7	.	CASSESSRAHEQYF
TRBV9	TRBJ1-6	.	CASSVVYDSPLHF
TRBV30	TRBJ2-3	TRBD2	CAWSVSGGLTDTQYF
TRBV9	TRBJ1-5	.	CASSVDLRERIGQPQHF
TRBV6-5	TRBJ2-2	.	CASSPSPASGELFF
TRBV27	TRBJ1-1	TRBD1	CASSPQPGQGVYTEAFF
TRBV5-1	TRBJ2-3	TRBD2	CASSSRSLAGDETDTQYF
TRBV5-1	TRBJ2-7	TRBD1	CASSLADRGLAYEQYF
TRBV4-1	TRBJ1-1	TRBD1	CASSQGSMGQVNTEAFF
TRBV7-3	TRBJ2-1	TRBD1	CASSSPGQRQFF
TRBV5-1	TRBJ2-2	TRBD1	CASSLSIKPGQGDTGELFF
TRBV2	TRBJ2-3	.	CASMEGWKGTDTQYF
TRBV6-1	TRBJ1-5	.	CASSEAGHSNQPQHF
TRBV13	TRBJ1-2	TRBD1	CASSPGQGSYGYTF
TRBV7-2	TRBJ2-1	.	CASSLVSGGVPYNEQFF
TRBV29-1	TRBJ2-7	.	CSVEYGYEQYF
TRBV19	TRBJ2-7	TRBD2	CASSPQRDYEQYF
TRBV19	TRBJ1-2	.	CASSMGGGGYTF
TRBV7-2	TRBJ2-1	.	CASSQPRPEQFF
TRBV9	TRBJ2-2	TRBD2	CASSAGTSSAGELFF
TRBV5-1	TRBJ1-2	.	CASSPEVGYGYTF